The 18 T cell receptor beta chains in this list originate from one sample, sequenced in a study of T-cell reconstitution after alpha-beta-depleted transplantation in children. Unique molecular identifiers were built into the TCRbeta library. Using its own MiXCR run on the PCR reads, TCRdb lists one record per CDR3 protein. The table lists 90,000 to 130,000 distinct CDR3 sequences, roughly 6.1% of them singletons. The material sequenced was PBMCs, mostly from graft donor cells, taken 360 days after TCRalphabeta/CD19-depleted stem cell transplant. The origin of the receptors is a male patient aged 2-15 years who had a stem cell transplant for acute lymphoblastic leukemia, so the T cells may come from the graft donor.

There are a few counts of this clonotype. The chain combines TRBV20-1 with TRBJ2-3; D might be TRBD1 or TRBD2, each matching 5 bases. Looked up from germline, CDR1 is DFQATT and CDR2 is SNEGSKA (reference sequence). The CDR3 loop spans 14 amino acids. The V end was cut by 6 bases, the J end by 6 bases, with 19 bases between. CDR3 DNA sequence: TGCAGTGCCAGGGACGTCCCTAAGGTTGATACGCAGTATTTT. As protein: CSARDVPKVDTQYF.

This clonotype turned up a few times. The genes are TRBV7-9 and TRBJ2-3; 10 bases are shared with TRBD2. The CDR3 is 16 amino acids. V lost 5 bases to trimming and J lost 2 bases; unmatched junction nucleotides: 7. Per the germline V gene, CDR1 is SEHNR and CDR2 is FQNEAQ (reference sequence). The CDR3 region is CASSVGTSEFTDTQYF. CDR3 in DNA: TGTGCCAGCAGCGTAGGGACTAGCGAGTTCACAGATACGCAGTATTTT.

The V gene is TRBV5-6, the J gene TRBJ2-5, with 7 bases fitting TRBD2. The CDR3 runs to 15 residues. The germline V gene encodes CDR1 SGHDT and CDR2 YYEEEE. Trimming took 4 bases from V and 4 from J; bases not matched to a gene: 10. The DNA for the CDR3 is TGTGCCAGCAGCCTTGCCGGGACTAACTTAGAGACCCAGTACTTC. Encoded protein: CASSLAGTNLETQYF.

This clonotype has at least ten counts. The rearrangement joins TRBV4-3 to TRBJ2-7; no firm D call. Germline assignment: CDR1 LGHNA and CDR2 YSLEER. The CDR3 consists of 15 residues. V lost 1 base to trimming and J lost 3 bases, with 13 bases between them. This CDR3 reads CASSQGPDTRYEQYF. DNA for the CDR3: TGCGCCAGCAGCCAAGGCCCCGACACTCGCTACGAGCAGTACTTC.

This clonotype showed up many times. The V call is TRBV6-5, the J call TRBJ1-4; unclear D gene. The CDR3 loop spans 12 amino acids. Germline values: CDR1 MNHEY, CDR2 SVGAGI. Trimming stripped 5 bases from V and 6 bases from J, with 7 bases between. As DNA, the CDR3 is TGTGCCAGCAGTCGGCAGGATGAAAAACTGTTTTTT. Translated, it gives CASSRQDEKLFF.

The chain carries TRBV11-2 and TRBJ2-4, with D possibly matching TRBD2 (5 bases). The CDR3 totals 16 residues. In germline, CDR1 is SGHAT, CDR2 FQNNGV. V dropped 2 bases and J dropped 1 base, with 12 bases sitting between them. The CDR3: CASSLYASNAKNIQYF. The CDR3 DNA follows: TGTGCCAGCAGCTTATATGCTAGCAACGCCAAAAACATTCAGTACTTC.

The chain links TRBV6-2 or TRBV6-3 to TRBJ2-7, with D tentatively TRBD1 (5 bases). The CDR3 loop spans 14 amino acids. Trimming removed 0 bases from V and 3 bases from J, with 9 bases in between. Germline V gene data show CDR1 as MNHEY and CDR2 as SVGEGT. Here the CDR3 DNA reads TGTGCCAGCAGTTACTCGGGGCGTTACTACGAGCAGTACTTC. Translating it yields CASSYSGRYYEQYF.

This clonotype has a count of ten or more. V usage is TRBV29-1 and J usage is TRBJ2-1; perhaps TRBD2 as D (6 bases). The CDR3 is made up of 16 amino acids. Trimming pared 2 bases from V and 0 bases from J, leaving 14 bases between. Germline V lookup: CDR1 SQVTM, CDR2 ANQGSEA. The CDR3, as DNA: TGCAGCGTTGAAACGGGACTTGACAGCTCCTACAATGAGCAGTTCTTC. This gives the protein CSVETGLDSSYNEQFF.

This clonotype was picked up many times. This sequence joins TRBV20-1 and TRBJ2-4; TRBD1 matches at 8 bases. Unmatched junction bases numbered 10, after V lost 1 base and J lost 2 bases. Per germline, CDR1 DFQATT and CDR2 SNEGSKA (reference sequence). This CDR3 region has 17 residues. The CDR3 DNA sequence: TGCAGTGCTAGAGGGAAACCAGGGGGCGGGACCAAAAACATTCAGTACTTC. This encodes CSARGKPGGGTKNIQYF.

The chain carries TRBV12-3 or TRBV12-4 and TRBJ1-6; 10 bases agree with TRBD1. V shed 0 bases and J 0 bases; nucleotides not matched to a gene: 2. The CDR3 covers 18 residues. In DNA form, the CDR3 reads TGTGCCAGCAGTTTAGCGGGACAGGGGATCTCCTATAATTCACCCCTCCACTTT. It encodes CASSLAGQGISYNSPLHF.

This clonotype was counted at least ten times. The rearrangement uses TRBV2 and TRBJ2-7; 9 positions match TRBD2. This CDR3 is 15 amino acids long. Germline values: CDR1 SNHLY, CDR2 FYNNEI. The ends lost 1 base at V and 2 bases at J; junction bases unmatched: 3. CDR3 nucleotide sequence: TGTGCCAGCAGTGAAGTTACTAGCGGGCCCTACGAGCAGTACTTC. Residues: CASSEVTSGPYEQYF. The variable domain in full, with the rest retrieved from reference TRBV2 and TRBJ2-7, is EPEVTQTPSHQVTQMGQEVILRCVPISNHLYFYWYRQILGQKVEFLVSFYNNEISEKSEIFDDQFSVERPDGSNFTLKIRSTKLEDSAMYFCASSEVTSGPYEQYFGPGTRLTVT.

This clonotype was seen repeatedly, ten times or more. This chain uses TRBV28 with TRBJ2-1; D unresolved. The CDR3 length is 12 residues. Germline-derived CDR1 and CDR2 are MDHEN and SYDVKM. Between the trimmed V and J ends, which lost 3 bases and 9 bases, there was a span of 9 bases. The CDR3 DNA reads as TGTGCCAGCAGTTTCTTTCGAGGTGAGCAGTTCTTC. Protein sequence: CASSFFRGEQFF.

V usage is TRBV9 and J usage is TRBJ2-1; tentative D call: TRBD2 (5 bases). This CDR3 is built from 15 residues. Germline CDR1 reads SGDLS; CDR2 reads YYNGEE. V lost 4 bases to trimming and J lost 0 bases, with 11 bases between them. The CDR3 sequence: CASSPNGDSYNEQFF. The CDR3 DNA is TGTGCCAGCAGCCCTAACGGGGACTCCTACAATGAGCAGTTCTTC. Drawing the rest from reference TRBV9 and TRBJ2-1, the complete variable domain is DSGVTQTPKHLITATGQRVTLRCSPRSGDLSVYWYQQSLDQGLQFLIQYYNGEERAKGNILERFSAQQFPDLHSELNLSSLELGDSALYFCASSPNGDSYNEQFFGPGTRLTVL.

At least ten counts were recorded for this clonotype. CDR3 bases: TGTGCCATCAGTGACGGGACAGGTGCCGTCACAGATACGCAGTATTTT. Translated: CAISDGTGAVTDTQYF. V usage is TRBV10-3 and J usage is TRBJ2-3; TRBD1 matches at 8 bases. V shed 3 bases and J 2 bases; nucleotides not matched to a gene: 7. The germline CDR1 and CDR2 sequences are ENHRY and SYGVKD. The CDR3 loop spans 16 amino acids.

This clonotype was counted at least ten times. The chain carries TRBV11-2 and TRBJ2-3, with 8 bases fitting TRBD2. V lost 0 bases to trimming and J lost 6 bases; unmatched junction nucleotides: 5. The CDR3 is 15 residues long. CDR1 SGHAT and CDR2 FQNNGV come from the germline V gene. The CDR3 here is CASSLEWGGRDTQYF. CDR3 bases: TGTGCCAGCAGCTTAGAGTGGGGCGGGAGGGATACGCAGTATTTT.

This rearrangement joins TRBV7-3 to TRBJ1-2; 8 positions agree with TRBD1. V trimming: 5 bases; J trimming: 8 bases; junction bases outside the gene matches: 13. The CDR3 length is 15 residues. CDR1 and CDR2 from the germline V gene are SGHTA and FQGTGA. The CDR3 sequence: CASSPDIRGPEGYTF. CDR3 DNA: TGTGCCAGCAGCCCCGATATCAGGGGGCCGGAAGGCTACACCTTC.

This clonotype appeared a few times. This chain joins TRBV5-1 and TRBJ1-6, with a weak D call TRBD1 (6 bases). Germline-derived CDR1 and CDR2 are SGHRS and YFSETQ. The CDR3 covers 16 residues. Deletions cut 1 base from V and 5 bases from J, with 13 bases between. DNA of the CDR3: TGCGCCAGCAGCTTGTTCCGGGGGCCGAATAATTCACCCCTCCACTTT. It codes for CASSLFRGPNNSPLHF.

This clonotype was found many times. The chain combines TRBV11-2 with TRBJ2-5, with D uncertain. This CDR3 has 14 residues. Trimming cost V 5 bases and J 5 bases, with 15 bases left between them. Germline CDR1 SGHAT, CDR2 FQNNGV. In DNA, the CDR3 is TGTGCCAGCAGCCTCAGAGTTCTACCCGAGACCCAGTACTTC. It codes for CASSLRVLPETQYF. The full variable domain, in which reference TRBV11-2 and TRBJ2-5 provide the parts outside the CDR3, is EAGVAQSPRYKIIEKRQSVAFWCNPISGHATLYWYQQILGQGPKLLIQFQNNGVVDDSQLPKDRFSAERLKGVDSTLKIQPAKLEDSAVYLCASSLRVLPETQYFGPGTRLLVL.